This T cell receptor beta chain is drawn from a study of T cell repertoires in cytomegalovirus infection. Overall study results and limits: Carriers of CMV and the relevant HLA type were discriminated by public TCR beta frequency.

MiXCR was run by TCRdb on the reads, yielding one entry per CDR3 protein. The sample lists 250,000 or so distinct CDR3 sequences, around 12% occurring once. V lost 6 bases and J lost 6; bases outside the gene matches: 12. CDR1 is LGHNT and CDR2 is FRNRAP in the germline V gene. This CDR3 has 16 residues. This clonotype appeared many times. What it recognizes is unknown. The rearrangement links TRBV12-5 to TRBJ1-5, with 9 bases identical to TRBD1. The clonotype comes from a human donor in good health (CMV status not recorded). Some clones in this sample may be carry-over from other donors' samples. The specimen sequenced was PBMCs. The CDR3 bases are TGTGCTAGTGGACCGGGACAGGGATCGGGGATTCAGCCCCAGCATTTT. This codes for CASGPGQGSGIQPQHF.